The 26 T cell receptor beta chains presented below share a single source sample, sequenced in a study of T cells in Graves' hyperthyroidism and ophthalmopathy. Amplification of TCR beta CDR3 regions was performed using RNA transcripts as template. Primed by the HTBI set, a first-round RT-PCR was run on the TCR CDR3. TCRdb redid the calling of the multiplex PCR reads with MiXCR, one entry per CDR3 protein. The sample includes roughly 580,000 distinct CDR3 sequences, more than 45% of them seen just once. The sequencing sample was made of peripheral blood or thyroid tissue (not recorded which). All receptors come from a woman aged 18-29 years with Graves' hyperthyroidism.

The genes are TRBV5-6 and TRBJ2-5, with 9 bases lining up with TRBD1. The CDR3 length is 13 residues. Trimming removed 4 bases from V and 9 bases from J; junction bases left unmatched: 7. The germline CDR1 and CDR2 sequences are SGHDT and YYEEEE. As DNA, the CDR3 is TGTGCCAGCAGCCGGCAACAGGGGGCGGCCCAGTACTTC. Residues: CASSRQQGAAQYF. Full variable domain (outside the CDR3, taken from reference TRBV5-6 and TRBJ2-5): DAGVTQSPTHLIKTRGQQVTLRCSPKSGHDTVSWYQQALGQGPQFIFQYYEEEERQRGNFPDRFSGHQFPNYSSELNVNALLLGDSALYLCASSRQQGAAQYFGPGTRLLVL.

This clonotype was recorded a few times. The chain combines TRBV19 with TRBJ1-5; maybe TRBD1 (5 bases). There are 16 residues in the CDR3. Looked up from germline, CDR1 is LNHDA and CDR2 is SQIVND (reference sequence). Trimming took off 9 bases at V and 0 bases at J, with 18 bases between the two ends. CDR3 residues: CASNGDGPYSNQPQHF. The DNA of the CDR3 is TGTGCCAGCAACGGGGACGGACCTTATAGCAATCAGCCCCAGCATTTT.

As regards this clonotype: A read error may explain this, as a much larger clone is one base away. This chain uses TRBV6-5 with TRBJ1-1, with 9 bases that match TRBD1. This CDR3 comprises 14 residues. Germline V CDR1 and CDR2: MNHEY, SVGAGI. The J segment lost 10 bases and the V segment lost 4 bases, leaving 10 bases of the junction unmatched. The CDR3, as DNA: TGTGCCAGCAGTTTTCCGGGACAGGGTGGGGGAGCTTTCTTT. This translates into CASSFPGQGGGAFF.

This chain links TRBV12-3 or TRBV12-4 with TRBJ1-1, with D unresolved. This CDR3 region has 12 residues. Trimming shortened V by 3 bases and J by 6 bases, and 8 bases separated the two germline ends. The CDR3 region is CASSFWSPEAFF. Written as DNA, the CDR3 is TGTGCCAGCAGTTTCTGGAGCCCTGAAGCTTTCTTT.

This clonotype appeared a few times. This rearrangement joins TRBV14 to TRBJ1-1; no reliable D call. Trimming pared 4 bases from V and 2 bases from J, leaving 14 bases between. The CDR3 has 15 residues. Germline-derived CDR1 and CDR2 are SGHDN and FVKESK. This CDR3 reads CASSPFQTHNTEAFF. CDR3 in DNA: TGTGCCAGCAGCCCATTCCAGACCCATAACACTGAAGCTTTCTTT.

V usage is TRBV12-3 or TRBV12-4 and J usage is TRBJ2-5, with 11 positions matching TRBD1. The CDR3 runs 14 residues. V gave up 6 bases and J gave up 9 bases; unmatched junction bases: 9. CDR3 amino acids: CASRLGQGVRPQYF. DNA of the CDR3: TGTGCCAGCAGACTGGGACAGGGGGTGCGGCCCCAGTACTTC.

The V call is TRBV7-9, the J call TRBJ1-5; D is perhaps TRBD1 (5 bases). Germline V gene sequence: CDR1 SEHNR, CDR2 FQNEAQ (reference sequence). The CDR3 consists of 14 residues. V lost 9 bases to trimming and J lost 11 bases, with 23 bases between them. The CDR3 nucleotides are TGTGCCAGTAGCCGTGGGGGGGAAGGTCTTACCCAGCATTTT. Translating gives CASSRGGEGLTQHF.

The chain couples TRBV10-3 to TRBJ2-7; no clear D. Between the trimmed V and J ends, which lost 7 bases and 4 bases, there was a span of 11 bases. CDR1 ENHRY and CDR2 SYGVKD come from the germline V gene. The length of the CDR3 is 12 residues. In nucleotides, the CDR3 is TGTGCCATCACTGGGGTCAGGTACGAGCAGTACTTC. Its protein is CAITGVRYEQYF.

This clonotype showed up just a few times. The chain is built from TRBV6-5 and TRBJ1-3; no clear D gene. There are 13 residues in the CDR3. Germline assignment: CDR1 MNHEY and CDR2 SVGAGI. Trimming took 6 bases from V and 4 from J, leaving 10 bases between them. The chain's CDR3 is CASRTWAGNTIYF. The DNA of the CDR3 is TGTGCCAGCAGGACATGGGCGGGAAACACCATATATTTT.

The rearrangement joins TRBV24-1 to TRBJ2-5, with 7 bases that match TRBD1. The CDR3 spans 13 residues. Germline loops: CDR1 KGHDR, CDR2 SFDVKD. Germline trimming cut 7 bases from V and 7 bases from J; bases unmatched to any gene: 8. In DNA form, the CDR3 reads TGTGCCACCAGAGACAGGGAACGGGTGACCCAGTACTTC. It specifies CATRDRERVTQYF.

The chain uses TRBV29-1 and TRBJ1-4, with 8 bases identical to TRBD1. The CDR3 covers 13 residues. The V segment lost 8 bases and the J segment 8 bases; nucleotides outside the gene matches: 10. Germline V gene sequence: CDR1 SQVTM, CDR2 ANQGSEA. The CDR3 sequence is CSQADRASEKLFF. CDR3 in DNA: TGCAGCCAAGCGGACAGGGCGAGCGAAAAACTGTTTTTT.

This clonotype was observed many times. This chain connects TRBV24-1 to TRBJ1-2; D gene unclear. The CDR3 loop spans 14 amino acids. The germline V gene encodes CDR1 KGHDR and CDR2 SFDVKD. Deletions cut 0 bases from V and 2 bases from J, with 6 bases between. DNA of the CDR3: TGTGCCACCAGTGATTTGCAGAGAAACTATGGCTACACCTTC. As protein: CATSDLQRNYGYTF.

The chain uses TRBV5-1 and TRBJ1-3; a possible D gene is TRBD1 (5 bases). The CDR3 runs 14 residues. CDR1 and CDR2 (germline): SGHRS, YFSETQ. V lost 0 bases to trimming and J lost 3 bases, with 7 bases between them. CDR3 bases: TGCGCCAGCAGCTTGGGACAGTTTGGAAACACCATATATTTT. The encoded protein is CASSLGQFGNTIYF. Full variable domain (remainder filled in from reference TRBV5-1 and TRBJ1-3): KAGVTQTPRYLIKTRGQQVTLSCSPISGHRSVSWYQQTPGQGLQFLFEYFSETQRNKGNFPGRFSGRQFSNSRSEMNVSTLELGDSALYLCASSLGQFGNTIYFGEGSWLTVV.

The chain uses TRBV14 and TRBJ1-1; unclear D gene. V was trimmed by 4 bases and J by 9 bases, leaving 18 bases between them. CDR1 SGHDN and CDR2 FVKESK come from the germline V gene. This CDR3 spans 14 amino acids. CDR3 sequence (DNA): TGTGCCAGCAGCCCCCTTTTTCGAGAGGGTAAAGCTTTCTTT. Its translation is CASSPLFREGKAFF. Full variable domain (missing parts from reference TRBV14 and TRBJ1-1): EAGVTQFPSHSVIEKGQTVTLRCDPISGHDNLYWYRRVMGKEIKFLLHFVKESKQDESGMPNNRFLAERTGGTYSTLKVQPAELEDSGVYFCASSPLFREGKAFFGQGTRLTVV.

Note on this clonotype: This CDR3 is missing its conserved last phenylalanine or tryptophan, likely due to a read error. The chain has TRBV6-1 and TRBJ1-1; D is uncertain. Trimming removed 4 bases at V and 1 base at J, with 7 bases between. The CDR3 spans 13 residues. Germline CDR1 and CDR2: MNHNS and SASEGT. The CDR3 loop reads CASSASWNTEAFY. The CDR3 region has the DNA TGTGCCAGCAGTGCATCCTGGAACACTGAAGCTTTCTAT.

The chain employs TRBV6-1 and TRBJ1-5; D unresolved. The CDR3 has 15 residues. Germline V CDR1 and CDR2: MNHNS, SASEGT. V dropped 6 bases and J dropped 0 bases, with 12 bases sitting between them. The DNA for the CDR3 is TGTGCCAGCAGCCAATCGTCCAGTAGCAATCAGCCCCAGCATTTT. Protein: CASSQSSSSNQPQHF.

The V and J genes are TRBV20-1 and TRBJ2-2; TRBD2 matches at 8 bases. CDR3 length: 13 residues. Germline V gene lookup returns CDR1 DFQATT and CDR2 SNEGSKA (reference sequence). Trimming cost V 4 bases and J 7 bases; bases outside gene matches: 5. As DNA, the CDR3 is TGCAGTGCTAAAAGCGGGAGTGGCGGGGAGCTGTTTTTT. It translates to CSAKSGSGGELFF.

CDR3 region: CASSQDGRKNTEAFF. CDR3 nucleotide sequence: TGCGCCAGCAGCCAAGATGGCAGAAAGAACACTGAAGCTTTCTTT. The gene calls are TRBV4-1 and TRBJ1-1; D gene unclear. CDR1 is MGHRA and CDR2 is YSYEKL in the germline V gene. CDR3 size: 15 residues. Between the trimmed V and J ends, which lost 0 bases and 1 base, there was a span of 9 bases.

This clonotype turned up a few times. V is TRBV29-1 and J is TRBJ2-6; tentatively, D is TRBD1 (6 bases). V lost 0 bases and J lost 2, with 17 bases in between. CDR1 is SQVTM, CDR2 ANQGSEA, per germline. The CDR3 runs to 18 residues. The CDR3 DNA is TGCAGCGTTGAAGATACTCCCAGGGGCAGGCCTGGGGCCAACGTCCTGACTTTC. This encodes CSVEDTPRGRPGANVLTF.

The chain links TRBV7-2 to TRBJ2-7; 7 bases are a match to TRBD2. The germline gives CDR1 SGHTA, CDR2 FQGNSA. CDR3 length: 13 amino acids. Trimming at V came to 6 bases and at J to 5 bases, leaving 7 bases not matched to a gene. For the CDR3, the DNA is TGTGCCAGCAGGGTAGCGGGCGGTCACGAGCAGTACTTC. This encodes CASRVAGGHEQYF.

A note on this clonotype: This could be a read error, since a much larger clone is one nucleotide away. V gene TRBV15 combines with J gene TRBJ1-5; a possible D gene is TRBD1 (6 bases). The germline CDR1 and CDR2 sequences are LNHNV and YYDKDF (reference sequence). The CDR3 spans 17 residues. This CDR3 reads CASSRVRDNYSNQPQHF. Here the CDR3 DNA reads TGTGCCAGCAGCAGAGTTAGGGACAATTATAGCAATCAGCCCCAGCATTTT.

J is TRBJ2-7 and V is TRBV3-1; D remains unclear. V lost 0 bases, J lost 3 bases, and 6 bases lay in between. The CDR3 runs 13 residues. CDR1 LGHDT and CDR2 YNNKEL come from the germline V gene (reference sequence). As DNA, the CDR3 is TGTGCCAGCAGCCAAGAATCAGGCTACGAGCAGTACTTC. Translated, it gives CASSQESGYEQYF.

This sequence joins TRBV7-9 and TRBJ1-2; 7 bases align to TRBD1. Germline lookup yields CDR1 SEHNR and CDR2 FQNEAQ (reference sequence). V dropped 3 bases and J dropped 0; count of bases not matched to a gene: 10. This CDR3 comprises 17 residues. CDR3: CASSFSLGQQANYGYTF. The CDR3 nucleotides are TGTGCCAGCAGCTTTAGCTTGGGACAGCAAGCTAACTATGGCTACACCTTC.

This clonotype was counted only a few times. CDR3 loop: CASTHQGEGYTF. Here the CDR3 DNA reads TGTGCCAGCACCCACCAAGGGGAAGGCTACACCTTC. V and J are TRBV10-3 and TRBJ1-2; the D gene is possibly TRBD1 (5 bases). This CDR3 region has 12 residues. Germline loops: CDR1 ENHRY, CDR2 SYGVKD. The ends were cut back, 10 bases at V and 8 bases at J, with 17 bases in the middle.

The chain employs TRBV7-9 and TRBJ1-5; TRBD1 might be the D (6 bases). Between the trimmed V and J ends, which lost 3 bases and 1 base, there was a span of 10 bases. The CDR3 contains 15 residues. Germline V gene lookup returns CDR1 SEHNR and CDR2 FQNEAQ (reference sequence). The CDR3 DNA reads as TGTGCCAGCAGCTTGTATGGACAGAGCAATCAGCCCCAGCATTTT. This sequence encodes CASSLYGQSNQPQHF.

A few counts support this clonotype. The rearrangement uses TRBV19 and TRBJ1-2; no firm D call. This CDR3 has 13 amino acids. Germline V gives CDR1 LNHDA, CDR2 SQIVND (reference sequence). Trimming pared 4 bases from V and 3 bases from J, leaving 9 bases between. The CDR3 sequence: CASSKDVYYGYTF. CDR3 in DNA: TGTGCCAGTAGTAAGGATGTATACTATGGCTACACCTTC.